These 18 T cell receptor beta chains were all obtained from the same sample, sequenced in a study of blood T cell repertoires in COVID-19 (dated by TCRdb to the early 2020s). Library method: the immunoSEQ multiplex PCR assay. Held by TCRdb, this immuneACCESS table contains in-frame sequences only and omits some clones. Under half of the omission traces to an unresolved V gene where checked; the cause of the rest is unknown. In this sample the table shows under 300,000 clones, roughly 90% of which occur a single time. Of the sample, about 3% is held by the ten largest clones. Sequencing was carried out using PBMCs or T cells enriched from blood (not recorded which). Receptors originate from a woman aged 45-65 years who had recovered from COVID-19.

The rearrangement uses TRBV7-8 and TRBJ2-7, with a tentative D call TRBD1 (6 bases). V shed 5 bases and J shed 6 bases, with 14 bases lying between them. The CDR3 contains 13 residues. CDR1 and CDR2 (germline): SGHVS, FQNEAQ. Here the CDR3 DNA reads TGTGCCAGCAGCACTCAGGGGTTCGGCGAGCAGTACTTC. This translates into CASSTQGFGEQYF.

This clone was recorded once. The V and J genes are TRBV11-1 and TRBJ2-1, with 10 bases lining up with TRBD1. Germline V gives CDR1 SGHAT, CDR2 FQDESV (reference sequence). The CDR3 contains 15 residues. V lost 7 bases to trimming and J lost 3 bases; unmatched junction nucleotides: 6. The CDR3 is CASNAGQGVYNEQFF. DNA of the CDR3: TGTGCCAGCAACGCTGGACAGGGGGTCTACAATGAGCAGTTCTTC.

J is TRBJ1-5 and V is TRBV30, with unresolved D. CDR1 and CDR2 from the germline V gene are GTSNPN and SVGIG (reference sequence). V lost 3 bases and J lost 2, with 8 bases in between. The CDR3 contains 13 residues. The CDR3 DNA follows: TGTGCCTGGAGCCCCGGGGGCAATCAGCCCCAGCATTTT. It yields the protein CAWSPGGNQPQHF.

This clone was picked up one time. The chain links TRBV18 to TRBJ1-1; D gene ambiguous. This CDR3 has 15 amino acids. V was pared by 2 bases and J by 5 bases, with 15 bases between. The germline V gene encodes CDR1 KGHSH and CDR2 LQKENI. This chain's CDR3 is CASSPSLTRGTEAFF. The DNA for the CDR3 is TGTGCCAGCTCACCAAGTCTGACAAGAGGGACTGAAGCTTTCTTT.

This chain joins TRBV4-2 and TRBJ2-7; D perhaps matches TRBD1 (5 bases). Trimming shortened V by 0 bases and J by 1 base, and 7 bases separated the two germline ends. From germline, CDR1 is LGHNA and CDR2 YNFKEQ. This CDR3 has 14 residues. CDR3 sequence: CASSQERQSYEQYF. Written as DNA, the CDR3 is TGTGCCAGCAGCCAAGAAAGACAGTCCTACGAGCAGTACTTC.

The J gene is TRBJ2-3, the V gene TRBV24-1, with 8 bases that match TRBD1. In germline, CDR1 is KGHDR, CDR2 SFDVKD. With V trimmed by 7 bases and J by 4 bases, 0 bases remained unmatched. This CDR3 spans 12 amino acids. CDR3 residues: CATSRGPDTQYF. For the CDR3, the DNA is TGTGCCACCAGCAGGGGGCCAGATACGCAGTATTTT.

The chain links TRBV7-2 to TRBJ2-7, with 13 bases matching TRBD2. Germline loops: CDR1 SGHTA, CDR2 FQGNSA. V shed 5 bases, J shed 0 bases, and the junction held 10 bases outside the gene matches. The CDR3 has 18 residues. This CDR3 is CASSTSGLAGYVSYEQYF. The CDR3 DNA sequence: TGTGCCAGCAGCACCTCGGGACTAGCGGGATACGTCTCCTACGAGCAGTACTTC.

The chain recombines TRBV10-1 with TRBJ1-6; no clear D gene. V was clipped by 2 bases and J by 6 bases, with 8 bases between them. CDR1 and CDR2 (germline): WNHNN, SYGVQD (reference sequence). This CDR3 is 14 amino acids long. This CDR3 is CASSEDGLNSPLHF. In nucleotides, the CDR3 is TGCGCCAGCAGTGAGGACGGACTTAATTCACCCCTCCACTTT.

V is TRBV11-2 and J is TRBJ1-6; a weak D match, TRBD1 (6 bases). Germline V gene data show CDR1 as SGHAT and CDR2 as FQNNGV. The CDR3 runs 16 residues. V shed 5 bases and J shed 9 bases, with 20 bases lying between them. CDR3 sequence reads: CASSQNRDIVISPLHF. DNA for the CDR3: TGTGCCAGCAGCCAGAACCGGGACATCGTCATTTCACCCCTCCACTTT. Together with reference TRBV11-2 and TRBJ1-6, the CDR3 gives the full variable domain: EAGVAQSPRYKIIEKRQSVAFWCNPISGHATLYWYQQILGQGPKLLIQFQNNGVVDDSQLPKDRFSAERLKGVDSTLKIQPAKLEDSAVYLCASSQNRDIVISPLHFGNGTRLTVT.

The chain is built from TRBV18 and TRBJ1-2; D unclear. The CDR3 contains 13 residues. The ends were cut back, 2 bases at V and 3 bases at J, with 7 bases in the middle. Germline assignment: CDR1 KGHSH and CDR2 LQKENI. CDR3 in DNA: TGTGCCAGCTCACCAGGGAGTGACTATGGCTACACCTTC. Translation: CASSPGSDYGYTF.

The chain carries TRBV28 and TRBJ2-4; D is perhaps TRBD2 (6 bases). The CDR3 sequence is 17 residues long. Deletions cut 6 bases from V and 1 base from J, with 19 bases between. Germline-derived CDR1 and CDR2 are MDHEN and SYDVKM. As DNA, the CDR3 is TGTGCCAGCAGCATATTTGTGACCCGGGGGGCCAAAAACATTCAGTACTTC. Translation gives CASSIFVTRGAKNIQYF.

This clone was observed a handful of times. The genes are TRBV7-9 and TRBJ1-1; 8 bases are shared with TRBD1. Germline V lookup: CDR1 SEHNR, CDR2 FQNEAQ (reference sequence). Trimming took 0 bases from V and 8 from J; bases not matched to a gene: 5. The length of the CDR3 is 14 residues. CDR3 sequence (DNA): TGTGCCAGCAGCTTAGCTTGGACAGGGAGCGAAGCTTTCTTT. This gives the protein CASSLAWTGSEAFF.

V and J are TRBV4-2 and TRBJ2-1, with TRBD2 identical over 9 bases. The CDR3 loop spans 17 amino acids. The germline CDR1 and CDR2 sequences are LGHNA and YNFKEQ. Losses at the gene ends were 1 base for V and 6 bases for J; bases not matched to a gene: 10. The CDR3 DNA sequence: TGTGCCAGCAGCCAAGTTCTCGGAGTAGCGGGAGTCAATGAGCAGTTCTTC. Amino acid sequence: CASSQVLGVAGVNEQFF.

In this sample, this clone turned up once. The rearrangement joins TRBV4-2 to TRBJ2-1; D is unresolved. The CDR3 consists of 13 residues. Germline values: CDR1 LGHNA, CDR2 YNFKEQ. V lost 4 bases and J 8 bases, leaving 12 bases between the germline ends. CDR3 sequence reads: CASSPGPQDEQFF. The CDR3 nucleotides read TGTGCCAGCAGCCCAGGTCCCCAAGATGAGCAGTTCTTC.

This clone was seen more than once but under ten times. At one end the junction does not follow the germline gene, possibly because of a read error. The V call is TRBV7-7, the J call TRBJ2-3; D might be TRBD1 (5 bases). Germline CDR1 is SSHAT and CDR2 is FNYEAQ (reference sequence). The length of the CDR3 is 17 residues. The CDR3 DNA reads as TGTGCTAGCAACCTTTTCCGGACCCCACGTAGCACAGGTACGCAGTATTTT. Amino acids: CASNLFRTPRSTGTQYF.

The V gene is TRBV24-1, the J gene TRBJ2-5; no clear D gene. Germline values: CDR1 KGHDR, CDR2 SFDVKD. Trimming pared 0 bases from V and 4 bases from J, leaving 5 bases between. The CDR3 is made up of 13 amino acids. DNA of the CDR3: TGTGCCACCAGTGATTTGAACATAGAGACCCAGTACTTC. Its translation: CATSDLNIETQYF.

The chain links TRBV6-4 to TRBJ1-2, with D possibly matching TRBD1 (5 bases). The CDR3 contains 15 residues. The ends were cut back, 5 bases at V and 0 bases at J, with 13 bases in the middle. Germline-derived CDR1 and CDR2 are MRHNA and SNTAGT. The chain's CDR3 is CASSRDGGSNYGYTF. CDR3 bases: TGTGCCAGCAGTCGAGACGGGGGATCTAACTATGGCTACACCTTC.

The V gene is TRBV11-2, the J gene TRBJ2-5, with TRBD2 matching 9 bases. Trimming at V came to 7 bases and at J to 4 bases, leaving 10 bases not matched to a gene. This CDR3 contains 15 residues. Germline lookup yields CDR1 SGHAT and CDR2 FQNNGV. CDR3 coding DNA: TGTGCCAGCACCCACCGACTAGCGGTAGGAGAGACCCAGTACTTC. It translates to CASTHRLAVGETQYF.